This is a list of T cell receptor beta chains from one sample in a study of blood T cell repertoires in COVID-19. Profiling relied on immunoSEQ multiplex PCR, and the TCRdb table lists in-frame clones only, not all of them. The data show about 370,000 clones, about 89% seen once. The sample comprised peripheral blood. The receptor set was obtained from a woman younger than 45 with COVID-19, enrolled during active disease. Both conserved end residues are part of each CDR3. A D gene is named only where the DNA matches it firmly. Rows may omit the clone size; those that give it use once, few, many or a size class.

>TRBJ1-2|.|TRBV9|.
TGTGCCAGCAGCCCCGCTCGAGGAAACTATGGCTACACCTTC
CASSPARGNYGYTF
>TRBJ1-5|.|TRBV7-9|TRBD1
TGTGCCAGCAGTAAACTGGGACAGGGTTATAGCAATCAGCCCCAGCATTTT
CASSKLGQGYSNQPQHF
>TRBJ1-1|.|TRBV7-9|TRBD1
TGTGCCAGCAGCTTACGCCAGGGGGGCTGGGACACTGAAGCTTTCTTT
CASSLRQGGWDTEAFF
>TRBJ1-2|.|TRBV6-2/TRBV6-3|.
TGTGCCAGCAGCCCCGGTGTCATGATCGGCTACACCTTC
CASSPGVMIGYTF
>TRBJ2-5|.|TRBV27|TRBD2
TGTGCCAGCAGTTATAGCGGGGGCCAAGAGACCCAGTACTTC
CASSYSGGQETQYF
>TRBJ2-1|.|TRBV7-6|TRBD2
TGTGCCAGCAGCTTACCCTGGCCGGCGGGGGAACCTAATGAGCAGTTCTTC
CASSLPWPAGEPNEQFF
>TRBJ1-5|.|TRBV28|TRBD1
TGTGCCAGCACAATCCCGGGACAGACAAATCAGCCCCAGCATTTT
CASTIPGQTNQPQHF
>TRBJ2-1|.|TRBV9|.
TGTGCCAGCAGCGACGGACCGGAGGGCAATGAGCAGTTCTTC
CASSDGPEGNEQFF
>TRBJ2-1|.|TRBV7-9|TRBD2
TGTGCCAGCAGCTTAGGACTAGCGGGAGGTCTGTACAATGAGCAGTTCTTC
CASSLGLAGGLYNEQFF
>TRBJ1-2|few|TRBV5-4|.
TGTGCCAGCAGCTTGGATTCGGGGGACTATGGCTACACCTTC
CASSLDSGDYGYTF
>TRBJ1-6|once|TRBV3-1/TRBV3-2|TRBD1
TGTGCCAGCAGCCAAAGAGGACAGGGAAAAAATAATTCACCCCTCCACTTT
CASSQRGQGKNNSPLHF
>TRBJ2-7|.|TRBV5-5|TRBD1
TGTGCCAGCAGCTCCGGGACAGGGGGTGGCTACGAGCAGTACTTC
CASSSGTGGGYEQYF
>TRBJ1-1|.|TRBV6-2/TRBV6-3|.
TGTGCCAGCAGCCCAACAACGGGAGGCACTGAAGCTTTCTTT
CASSPTTGGTEAFF
>TRBJ2-3|.|TRBV7-6|.
TGTGCCAGCAGCTTGTTGAACTCCAGGGGATCCAGCACGCAGTATTTT
CASSLLNSRGSSTQYF
>TRBJ1-2|.|TRBV19|.
TGTGCCAGTAGTATAGGAGGGACATCGTATGGCTACACCTTC
CASSIGGTSYGYTF
>TRBJ2-3|.|TRBV3-1/TRBV3-2|TRBD2
TGTGCCAGCAGCCTAGAGCGGGGGAGCACAGATACGCAGTATTTT
CASSLERGSTDTQYF
>TRBJ2-3|.|TRBV7-2|TRBD2
TGTGCCAGCAGCTCGGTAACAAGCGGGGAGGATACGCAGTATTTT
CASSSVTSGEDTQYF
>TRBJ2-1|.|TRBV7-2|.
TGTGCCAGCAGCTTACTAGACCGGACCTACAATGAGCAGTTCTTC
CASSLLDRTYNEQFF
>TRBJ2-7|.|TRBV6-2/TRBV6-3|.
TGTGCCAGCAGTATCGAACAGGGAAACGAGCAGTACTTC
CASSIEQGNEQYF
>TRBJ2-1|.|TRBV7-7|TRBD2
TGTGCTAGCAGCTTATCACTAGCGGGGGTCAATGAGCAGTTCTTC
CASSLSLAGVNEQFF
>TRBJ1-2|.|TRBV6-2/TRBV6-3|TRBD1
TGTGCCAGCAGTCAACAGGGGGCGCAGAACTATGGCTACACCTTC
CASSQQGAQNYGYTF
>TRBJ1-1|.|TRBV6-5|.
TGTGCCAGCAGTTACTCACGCGGGCAGGGGAGCACTGAAGCTTTCTTT
CASSYSRGQGSTEAFF
>TRBJ2-1|.|TRBV11-2|TRBD2
TGTGCCAGCAGCTCTCGGATGACTAGCCAATCAAACAATGAGCAGTTCTTC
CASSSRMTSQSNNEQFF
>TRBJ2-2|.|TRBV18|.
TGTGCCAGCTCATCGGGACAAATAGCGAGACTGAACACCGGGGAGCTGTTTTTT
CASSSGQIARLNTGELFF
>TRBJ1-6|.|TRBV5-1|TRBD1
TGCGCCAGCAGCTCGATCGGGACAGGAGATTCACCCCTCCACTTT
CASSSIGTGDSPLHF
>TRBJ1-3|.|TRBV4-3|TRBD1
TGCGCCAGCAGCCAAGATCCCGGGACAGCGGGAAACACCATATATTTT
CASSQDPGTAGNTIYF
>TRBJ1-2|.|TRBV19|.
TGTGCCAGTAGTACCCAAGGACAGCCCTATGGCTACACCTTC
CASSTQGQPYGYTF
>TRBJ1-2|once|TRBV4-3|.
TGCGCCAGCAGCCAGACAGGCTATGGCTACACCTTC
CASSQTGYGYTF
>TRBJ2-2|.|TRBV6-2/TRBV6-3|.
TGTGCCAGCAGTTCTGAACAGGACAACACCGGGGAGCTGTTTTTT
CASSSEQDNTGELFF
>TRBJ2-5|.|TRBV15|TRBD1
TGTGCCACCAGCAGAGCCCAGGGGGCTGAGACCCAGTACTTC
CATSRAQGAETQYF
>TRBJ1-2|.|TRBV5-5|.
TGTGCCAGCAGCTCGCCTCCGGGGAGTGGCTACACCTTC
CASSSPPGSGYTF
>TRBJ2-1|.|TRBV9|TRBD2
TGTGCCAGCAGCGGAGGGAGGGCATTCACCCGTGAGGGCAATGAGCAGTTCTTC
CASSGGRAFTREGNEQFF
>TRBJ2-4|.|TRBV27|.
TGTGCCAGCAGGCCGAACAACAGGGACATTCAGTACTTC
CASRPNNRDIQYF
>TRBJ2-7|.|TRBV7-2|TRBD1
TGTGCCAGCAGCTCGGCCCCAGGGGGCGAGCAGTACTTC
CASSSAPGGEQYF
>TRBJ2-3|few|TRBV9|TRBD2
TGTGCCAGCAGCGGTAGCGGGAGGGGCGCAGATACGCAGTATTTT
CASSGSGRGADTQYF
>TRBJ1-1|once|TRBV9|TRBD1
TGTGCCAGCAGCGCAGGGACAGGTGAAGCTTTCTTT
CASSAGTGEAFF
>TRBJ2-5|few|TRBV4-3|TRBD2
TGCGCCAGCAGCCTAGGACTAGCGGGGGGCCACCCCCAAGAGACCCAGTACTTC
CASSLGLAGGHPQETQYF
>TRBJ2-1|.|TRBV5-1|.
TGCGCCAGCAGCTTGGTGGCGACTGTCTACAATGAGCAGTTCTTC
CASSLVATVYNEQFF
>TRBJ1-5|.|TRBV6-4|TRBD1
TGTGCCAGCAGACGGCCAGGCGGGACAGGGGGAAATCAGCCCCAGCATTTT
CASRRPGGTGGNQPQHF
>TRBJ2-1|.|TRBV10-1|TRBD2
TGCGCCAGCAGTGACCCGGCTAGCGGATACAATGAGCAGTTCTTC
CASSDPASGYNEQFF
>TRBJ1-2|.|TRBV7-2|.
TGTGCCAGCAGCTCCTCGGGGAGTGAGAGTGGCTACACCTTC
CASSSSGSESGYTF
>TRBJ2-5|.|TRBV18|.
TGTGCCAGCTCACCCGGTGAACGGGAGACCCAGTACTTC
CASSPGERETQYF
>TRBJ1-2|.|TRBV21-1|.
TGTGCCAGCAGCAAACAGGACAGGGGTTATGGCTACACCTTC
CASSKQDRGYGYTF